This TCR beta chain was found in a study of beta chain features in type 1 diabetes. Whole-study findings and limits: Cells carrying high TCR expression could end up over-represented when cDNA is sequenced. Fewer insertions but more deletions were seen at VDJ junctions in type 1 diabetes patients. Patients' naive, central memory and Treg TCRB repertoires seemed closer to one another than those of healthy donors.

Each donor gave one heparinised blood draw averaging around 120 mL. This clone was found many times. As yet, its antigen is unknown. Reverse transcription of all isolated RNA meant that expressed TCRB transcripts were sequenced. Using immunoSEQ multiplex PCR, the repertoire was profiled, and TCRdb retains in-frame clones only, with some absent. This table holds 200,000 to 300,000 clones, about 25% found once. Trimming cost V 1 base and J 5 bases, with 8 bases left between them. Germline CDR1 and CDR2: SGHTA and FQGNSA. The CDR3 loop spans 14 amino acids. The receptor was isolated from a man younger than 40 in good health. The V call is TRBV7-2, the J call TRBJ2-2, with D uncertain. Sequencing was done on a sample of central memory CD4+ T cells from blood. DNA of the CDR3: TGTGCCAGCAGCTTAGGCCCCCGGACCGGGGAGCTGTTTTTT. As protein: CASSLGPRTGELFF.